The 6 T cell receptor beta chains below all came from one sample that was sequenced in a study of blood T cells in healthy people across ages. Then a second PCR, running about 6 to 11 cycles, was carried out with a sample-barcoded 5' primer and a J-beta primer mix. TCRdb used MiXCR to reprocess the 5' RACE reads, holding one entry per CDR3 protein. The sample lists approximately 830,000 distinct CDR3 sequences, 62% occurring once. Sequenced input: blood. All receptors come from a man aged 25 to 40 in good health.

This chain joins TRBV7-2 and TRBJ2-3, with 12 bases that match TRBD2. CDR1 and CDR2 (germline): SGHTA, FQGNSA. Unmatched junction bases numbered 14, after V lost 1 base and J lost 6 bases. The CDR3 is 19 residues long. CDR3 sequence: CASSLGRRLAGDLGDTQYF. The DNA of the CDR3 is TGTGCCAGCAGCTTAGGCAGACGACTAGCGGGGGATCTAGGGGATACGCAGTATTTT.

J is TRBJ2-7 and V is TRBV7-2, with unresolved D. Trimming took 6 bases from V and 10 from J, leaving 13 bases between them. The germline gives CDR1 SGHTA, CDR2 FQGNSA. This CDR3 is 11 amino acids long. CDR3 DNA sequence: TGTGCCAGCAGTTTTAGTCATCCCCAGTACTTC. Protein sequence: CASSFSHPQYF.

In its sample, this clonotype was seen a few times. CDR3 residues: CASSLTPRGAGTDTQYF. CDR3 in DNA: TGTGCCAGCAGCTTAACCCCGCGGGGGGCGGGGACAGATACGCAGTATTTT. The chain couples TRBV7-3 to TRBJ2-3; 8 bases are shared with TRBD2. From germline, CDR1 is SGHTA and CDR2 FQGTGA. V was pared by 0 bases and J by 3 bases, with 8 bases of the junction left unmatched. The CDR3 is 17 amino acids.

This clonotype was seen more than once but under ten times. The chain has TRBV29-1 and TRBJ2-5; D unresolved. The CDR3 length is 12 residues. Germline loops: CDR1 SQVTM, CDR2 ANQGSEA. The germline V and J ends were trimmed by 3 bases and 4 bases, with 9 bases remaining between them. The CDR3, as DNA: TGCAGCGTTGAGGGCAGTGGAGAGACCCAGTACTTC. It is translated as CSVEGSGETQYF.

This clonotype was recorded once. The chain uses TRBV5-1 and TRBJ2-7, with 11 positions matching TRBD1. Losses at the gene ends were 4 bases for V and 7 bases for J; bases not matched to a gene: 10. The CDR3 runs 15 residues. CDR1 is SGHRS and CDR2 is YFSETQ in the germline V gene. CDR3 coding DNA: TGCGCCAGCAGCAGCGGGACAGGGGGGACGGGAGAGCAGTACTTC. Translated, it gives CASSSGTGGTGEQYF.

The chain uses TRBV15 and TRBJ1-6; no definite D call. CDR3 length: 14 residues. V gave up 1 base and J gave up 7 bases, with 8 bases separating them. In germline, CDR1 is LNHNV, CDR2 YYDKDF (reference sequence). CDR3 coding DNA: TGTGCCACCAGCAGAGGAAAGGGAAATTCACCCCTCCACTTT. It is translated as CATSRGKGNSPLHF.